This is a list of T cell receptor beta chains from one sample in a study of cytomegalovirus exposure and HLA in healthy donors. Libraries were prepared by immunoSEQ multiplex PCR; TCRdb keeps only in-frame clonotypes and omits some of them. The repertoire holds 150,000 to 200,000 clones, 77% seen once, with roughly 1.5% in the top ten. The source material was PBMCs. The receptors were gathered from a young woman in good health and CMV-seronegative. CDR3s include the opening cysteine and the closing phenylalanine or tryptophan. A D gene is named only where the DNA matches it firmly. Clone size is stated in some rows and not others, as once, few, many or a class when expanded.

clone size: NA
D gene: NA
J gene: TRBJ2-7
V gene: TRBV11-2
CDR3 DNA: TGTGCCAGCAGCTTCTCAGGGGACGAGCAGTACTTC
CDR3 protein: CASSFSGDEQYF

clone size: few
D gene: NA
J gene: TRBJ2-1
V gene: TRBV30
CDR3 DNA: TGTGCCTGGAGTAGGGGACTTTACAATGAGCAGTTCTTC
CDR3 protein: CAWSRGLYNEQFF

clone size: NA
D gene: TRBD1
J gene: TRBJ2-7
V gene: TRBV5-4
CDR3 DNA: TGTGCCAGCAGCTTGGGACAGGGGAGCTCCTACGAGCAGTACTTC
CDR3 protein: CASSLGQGSSYEQYF

clone size: once
D gene: NA
J gene: TRBJ2-2
V gene: TRBV18
CDR3 DNA: TGTGCCAGCTCACCACCCGGACTTACGAACACTGGGGAGCTGTTTTTT
CDR3 protein: CASSPPGLTNTGELFF

clone size: NA
D gene: NA
J gene: TRBJ2-2
V gene: TRBV30
CDR3 DNA: TGTGCCTGGAGTGCTGGAGGGAACACCGGGGAGCTGTTTTTT
CDR3 protein: CAWSAGGNTGELFF

clone size: NA
D gene: TRBD1
J gene: TRBJ1-6
V gene: TRBV5-1
CDR3 DNA: TGCGCCAGCAGCTGGGGACAGGGGGAAAGTTCACCCCTCCACTTT
CDR3 protein: CASSWGQGESSPLHF

clone size: NA
D gene: NA
J gene: TRBJ2-1
V gene: TRBV5-1
CDR3 DNA: TGCGCCAGCAGCTCGATGGTAGCGGATAGCTACAATGAGCAGTTCTTC
CDR3 protein: CASSSMVADSYNEQFF

clone size: NA
D gene: NA
J gene: TRBJ2-1
V gene: TRBV9
CDR3 DNA: TGTGCCAGCAGGTCCCAGGGCGTAGCCTACAATGAGCAGTTCTTC
CDR3 protein: CASRSQGVAYNEQFF

clone size: NA
D gene: NA
J gene: TRBJ2-7
V gene: TRBV19
CDR3 DNA: TGTGCCAGTACCGGAAGGACAGTCTACGAGCAGTACTTC
CDR3 protein: CASTGRTVYEQYF

clone size: NA
D gene: NA
J gene: TRBJ2-7
V gene: TRBV10-3
CDR3 DNA: TGTGCCACCCTAGGAAATCTCGAGGAATTCCGGGAGCAGTACTTC
CDR3 protein: CATLGNLEEFREQYF

clone size: NA
D gene: TRBD1
J gene: TRBJ2-5
V gene: TRBV7-9
CDR3 DNA: TGTGCCAGCAGCCCCGGGACAGGGCTCAACTTC
CDR3 protein: CASSPGTGLNF

clone size: NA
D gene: NA
J gene: TRBJ1-2
V gene: TRBV7-2
CDR3 DNA: TGTGCCAGCAGCTTATTCGGCGGGTCCTGGGGGGAGTATGGCTACACCTTC
CDR3 protein: CASSLFGGSWGEYGYTF

clone size: NA
D gene: NA
J gene: TRBJ1-1
V gene: TRBV15
CDR3 DNA: TGTGCCACCAGGGAAAGGGAGAGTTACACTGAAGCTTTCTTT
CDR3 protein: CATRERESYTEAFF

clone size: NA
D gene: NA
J gene: TRBJ1-6
V gene: TRBV14
CDR3 DNA: TGTGCCAGCAGCCCAAGGGGACACATAGAGGAATCACCCCTCCACTTT
CDR3 protein: CASSPRGHIEESPLHF

clone size: NA
D gene: TRBD1
J gene: TRBJ2-1
V gene: TRBV19
CDR3 DNA: TGTGCCAGTAGCGACAGGGTGGACAATGAGCAGTTCTTC
CDR3 protein: CASSDRVDNEQFF

clone size: NA
D gene: NA
J gene: TRBJ2-7
V gene: TRBV6-6
CDR3 DNA: TGTGCCAGCAGTTATGAGACGGACTACTACGAGCAGTACTTC
CDR3 protein: CASSYETDYYEQYF

clone size: NA
D gene: NA
J gene: TRBJ1-5
V gene: TRBV28
CDR3 DNA: TGTGCCAGCCAACCGCCAGGGGTTAGCAATCAGCCCCAGCATTTT
CDR3 protein: CASQPPGVSNQPQHF

clone size: NA
D gene: TRBD1
J gene: TRBJ1-1
V gene: TRBV30
CDR3 DNA: TGTGCCTGTCCCGGGACAGGGGCGAGGACTGAAGCTTTCTTT
CDR3 protein: CACPGTGARTEAFF